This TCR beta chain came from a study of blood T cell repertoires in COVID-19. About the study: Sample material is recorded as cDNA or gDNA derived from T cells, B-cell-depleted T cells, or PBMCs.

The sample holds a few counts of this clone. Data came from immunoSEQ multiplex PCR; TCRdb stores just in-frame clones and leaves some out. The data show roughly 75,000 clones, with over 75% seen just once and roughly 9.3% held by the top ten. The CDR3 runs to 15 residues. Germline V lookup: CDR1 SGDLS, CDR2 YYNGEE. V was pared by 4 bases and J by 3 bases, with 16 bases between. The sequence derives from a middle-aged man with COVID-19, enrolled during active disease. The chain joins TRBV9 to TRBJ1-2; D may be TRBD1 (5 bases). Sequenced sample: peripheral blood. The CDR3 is CASSPRDLSDYGYTF. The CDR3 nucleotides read TGTGCCAGCAGCCCGCGGGACCTTTCGGACTATGGCTACACCTTC.